The 10 T cell receptor beta chains below come from one sample, sequenced in a study of response to subunit inactivated influenza vaccine. TCRdb fed the RT-PCR reads into MiXCR, producing one record per CDR3 protein. The sample contains 750,000 to 850,000 distinct CDR3 sequences, around a sixth of which appear only once. The source was PBMCs from blood, collected 5 days after vaccination. Every receptor here comes from a middle-aged man who received an inactivated influenza vaccine.

This rearrangement joins TRBV6-1 to TRBJ1-6, with D tentatively TRBD1 (6 bases). V lost 6 bases and J 4 bases, leaving 16 bases between the germline ends. This CDR3 is built from 16 residues. In germline, CDR1 is MNHNS, CDR2 SASEGT. For the CDR3, the DNA is TGTGCCAGCAGCCGAGCTTTGGACAGTTATAATTCACCCCTCCACTTT. It yields the protein CASSRALDSYNSPLHF.

The chain couples TRBV15 to TRBJ2-7; the D gene is possibly TRBD1 (5 bases). From germline, CDR1 is LNHNV and CDR2 YYDKDF (reference sequence). V lost 3 bases, J lost 6 bases, and 9 bases lay in between. CDR3 size: 12 residues. The CDR3 DNA sequence: TGTGCCACCAGCAGGTCCCAGGGCGAGCAGTACTTC. Amino acids: CATSRSQGEQYF.

The rearrangement joins TRBV15 to TRBJ2-7; TRBD1 aligns across 8 bases. In germline, CDR1 is LNHNV, CDR2 YYDKDF (reference sequence). Trimming took 1 base from V and 4 from J; bases not matched to a gene: 6. This CDR3 has 15 residues. CDR3 nucleotides: TGTGCCACCAGCAGAGTAAGGACAGGGACATACGAGCAGTACTTC. Translated, it gives CATSRVRTGTYEQYF. Full variable domain (rest looked up from reference TRBV15 and TRBJ2-7): DAMVIQNPRYQVTQFGKPVTLSCSQTLNHNVMYWYQQKSSQAPKLLFHYYDKDFNNEADTPDNFQSRRPNTSFCFLDIRSPGLGDTAMYLCATSRVRTGTYEQYFGPGTRLTVT.

The rearrangement joins TRBV20-1 to TRBJ1-5, with D possibly matching TRBD1 (5 bases). Deletions cut 0 bases from V and 9 bases from J, with 21 bases between. This CDR3 has 16 amino acids. CDR1 is DFQATT, CDR2 SNEGSKA, per germline (reference sequence). In DNA, the CDR3 is TGCAGTGCTAGAGATCCCCGGACCGCGCAGGGTGCGCCCCAGCATTTT. Amino acids: CSARDPRTAQGAPQHF.

This chain connects TRBV10-3 to TRBJ2-7; no clear D. Trimming cost V 3 bases and J 1 base, with 4 bases left between them. The CDR3 runs to 12 residues. Germline values: CDR1 ENHRY, CDR2 SYGVKD. The CDR3 spells CAISEGSYEQYF. The CDR3 DNA reads as TGTGCCATCAGTGAAGGGTCCTACGAGCAGTACTTC.

This clonotype was picked up many times. CDR3 residues: CASSSLGGDGANVLTF. As DNA, the CDR3 is TGTGCCAGCAGCTCCCTCGGAGGGGATGGGGCCAACGTCCTGACTTTC. This chain joins TRBV5-5 and TRBJ2-6, with D perhaps matching TRBD2 (6 bases). CDR3 length equals 16 residues. The V and J ends lost 3 bases and 3 bases respectively, with 13 bases between them. Germline V gene lookup returns CDR1 SGHKS and CDR2 YYEKEE (reference sequence).

This clonotype was observed a handful of times. The chain links TRBV4-2 to TRBJ1-2; D gene unclear. This CDR3 region has 14 residues. Germline CDR1 LGHNA, CDR2 YNFKEQ. V was pared by 4 bases and J by 4 bases, with 13 bases between. The CDR3 spells CASSRQSYVYGYTF. CDR3 nucleotide sequence: TGTGCCAGCAGCCGGCAGAGCTACGTCTATGGCTACACCTTC.

This clonotype was counted a few times. The CDR3 loop reads CAISATDYPGDIQYF. DNA of the CDR3: TGTGCCATCAGTGCGACGGACTATCCCGGGGACATTCAGTACTTC. This chain connects TRBV10-3 to TRBJ2-4; TRBD2 might be the D (6 bases). The CDR3 runs 15 residues. V lost 4 bases and J 8 bases, leaving 18 bases between the germline ends. Germline V CDR1 and CDR2: ENHRY, SYGVKD.

This clonotype turned up a few times. V gene TRBV27 combines with J gene TRBJ2-3; D gene ambiguous. The germline V gene has CDR1 MNHEY and CDR2 SMNVEV (reference sequence). V shed 10 bases and J shed 2 bases, with 19 bases lying between them. The CDR3 contains 15 residues. The CDR3 bases are TGTGCCACCTCACCCCTAGGGCGCTTCACAGATACGCAGTATTTT. Protein: CATSPLGRFTDTQYF.

This clonotype showed up just a few times. V usage is TRBV6-2 or TRBV6-3 and J usage is TRBJ1-5; D uncertain. Germline lookup yields CDR1 MNHEY and CDR2 SVGEGT. Trimming pared 7 bases from V and 7 bases from J, leaving 17 bases between. The CDR3 contains 14 residues. As DNA, the CDR3 is TGTGCCAGCACCGGACCTAAGGTTCGCCAGCCCCAGCATTTT. Translating it yields CASTGPKVRQPQHF.